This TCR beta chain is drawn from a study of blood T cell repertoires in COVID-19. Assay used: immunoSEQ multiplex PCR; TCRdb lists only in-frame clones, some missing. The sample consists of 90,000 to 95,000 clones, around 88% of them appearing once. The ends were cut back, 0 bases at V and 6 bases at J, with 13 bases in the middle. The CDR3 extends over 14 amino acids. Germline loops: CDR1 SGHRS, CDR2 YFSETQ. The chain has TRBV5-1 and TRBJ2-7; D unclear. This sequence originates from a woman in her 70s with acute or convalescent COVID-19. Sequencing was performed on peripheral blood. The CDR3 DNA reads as TGCGCCAGCAGCTTGGGGAGTAGTGCGTCCGAGCAGTACTTC. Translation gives CASSLGSSASEQYF.